Listed here are 9 T cell receptor beta chains from one sample, sequenced in a study of T cell repertoires in cytomegalovirus infection. TCRdb itself ran the reads through MiXCR, one entry per CDR3 protein. The sample records about 900,000 distinct CDR3 sequences, around a third being singletons. These receptors have no known antigen. The source was cultured CD8+ T cells from PBMCs, collected from culture after CMV antigen stimulation. The receptors shown here come from a human donor in good health (CMV status not recorded). Some clones in this sample may be carry-over from other donors' samples.

This clonotype was found many times. The chain employs TRBV7-8 and TRBJ2-5, with TRBD1 as a possible D gene (6 bases). The germline V gene encodes CDR1 SGHVS and CDR2 FQNEAQ. The CDR3 length is 16 residues. Between the trimmed V and J ends, which lost 6 bases and 5 bases, there was a span of 22 bases. The CDR3, as DNA: TGTGCCAGCAGTTTATATTCACAGGGATTTGGCGAGACCCAGTACTTC. This sequence encodes CASSLYSQGFGETQYF.

In its sample, this clonotype was seen once. The genes are TRBV27 and TRBJ2-2; no clear D gene. With 2 bases removed from V and 5 bases from J, the gap between germline ends came to 9 bases. Germline CDR1 and CDR2: MNHEY and SMNVEV (reference sequence). CDR3 size: 14 residues. The DNA for the CDR3 is TGTGCCAGCAGTTTAGGGATGAGAACCGGGGAGCTGTTTTTT. Translated, it gives CASSLGMRTGELFF.

This chain uses TRBV27 with TRBJ2-3, with D unclear. The CDR3 totals 14 residues. V was shortened by 7 bases and J by 6 bases, with 17 bases between the two germline ends. The germline gives CDR1 MNHEY, CDR2 SMNVEV (reference sequence). The CDR3 DNA reads TGTGCCAGCACCCTATCCGGGCTGGGTGATACGCAGTATTTT. It encodes CASTLSGLGDTQYF.

This clonotype showed up just a few times. The rearrangement links TRBV27 to TRBJ2-1; TRBD1 matches 7 bases. Germline values: CDR1 MNHEY, CDR2 SMNVEV (reference sequence). After removal of 3 bases from V and 1 base from J, the junction contained 6 bases not matched to a gene. The CDR3 is 16 amino acids. CDR3 protein: CASSFGTDSSYNEQFF. CDR3 DNA sequence: TGTGCCAGCAGTTTCGGGACAGATTCATCCTACAATGAGCAGTTCTTC.

This clonotype came up a few times. The chain recombines TRBV7-9 with TRBJ2-1; no firm D call. The ends were cut back, 1 base at V and 3 bases at J, with 10 bases in the middle. Germline assignment: CDR1 SEHNR and CDR2 FQNEAQ (reference sequence). This CDR3 is built from 15 residues. CDR3 DNA sequence: TGTGCCAGCAGCTTAGAGATACCCCTCTACAATGAGCAGTTCTTC. It translates to CASSLEIPLYNEQFF.

This clonotype was counted only a few times. The rearrangement links TRBV27 to TRBJ1-6, with a possible D match to TRBD1 (6 bases). CDR1 and CDR2 (germline): MNHEY, SMNVEV (reference sequence). The CDR3 contains 14 residues. V was shortened by 5 bases and J by 10 bases, with 15 bases between the two germline ends. The CDR3 nucleotides read TGTGCCAGCAGTAACGAGGGGGGGTTATCACCCCTCCACTTT. Its translation: CASSNEGGLSPLHF.

This clonotype turned up a few times. V gene TRBV5-6 combines with J gene TRBJ2-2; D is undetermined. From germline, CDR1 is SGHDT and CDR2 YYEEEE. This CDR3 spans 14 amino acids. The germline V and J ends were trimmed by 1 base and 2 bases, with 6 bases remaining between them. The CDR3 region has the DNA TGTGCCAGCAGCTTGCCAGACAACACCGGGGAGCTGTTTTTT. It translates to CASSLPDNTGELFF.

The chain combines TRBV5-8 with TRBJ2-1, with D perhaps given as TRBD1 or TRBD2 (5 bases each). Looked up from germline, CDR1 is SGHTS and CDR2 is YDEGEE. CDR3 length: 15 residues. The ends were cut back, 0 bases at V and 1 base at J, with 8 bases in the middle. The CDR3 coding sequence is TGTGCCAGCAGCTTGGAGGGACGGTCCTACAATGAGCAGTTCTTC. Protein product: CASSLEGRSYNEQFF.

The chain couples TRBV5-1 to TRBJ1-2, with a possible D match to TRBD1 (5 bases). Per the germline V gene, CDR1 is SGHRS and CDR2 is YFSETQ. The V and J ends lost 4 bases and 3 bases respectively, with 10 bases between them. The CDR3 loop spans 13 amino acids. CDR3 in DNA: TGCGCCAGCAGCCTAGGGGAGGACTATGGCTACACCTTC. It yields the protein CASSLGEDYGYTF.